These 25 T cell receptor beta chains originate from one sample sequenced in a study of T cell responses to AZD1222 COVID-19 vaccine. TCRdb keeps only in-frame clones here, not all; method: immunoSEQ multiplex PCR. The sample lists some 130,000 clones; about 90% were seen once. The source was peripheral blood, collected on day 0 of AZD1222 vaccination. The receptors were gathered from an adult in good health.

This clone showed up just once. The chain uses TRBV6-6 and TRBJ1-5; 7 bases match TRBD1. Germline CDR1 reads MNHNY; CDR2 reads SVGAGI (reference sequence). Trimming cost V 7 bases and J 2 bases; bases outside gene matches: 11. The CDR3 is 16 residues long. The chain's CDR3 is CASTKKGTARNQPQHF. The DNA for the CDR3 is TGTGCCAGCACCAAAAAGGGGACAGCGCGCAATCAGCCCCAGCATTTT.

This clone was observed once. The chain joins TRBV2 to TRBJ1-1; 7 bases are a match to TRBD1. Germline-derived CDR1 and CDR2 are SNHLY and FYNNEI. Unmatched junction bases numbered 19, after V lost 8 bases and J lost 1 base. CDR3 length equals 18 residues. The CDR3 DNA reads TGTGCCAGCTTGTGGCACAGGGGTGGGGCAGGAGAGAACACTGAAGCTTTCTTT. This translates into CASLWHRGGAGENTEAFF.

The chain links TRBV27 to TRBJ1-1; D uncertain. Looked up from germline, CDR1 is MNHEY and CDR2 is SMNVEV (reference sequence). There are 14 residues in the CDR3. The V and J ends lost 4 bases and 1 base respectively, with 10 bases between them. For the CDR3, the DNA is TGTGCCAGCAGTTCTAATCAACGGAACACTGAAGCTTTCTTT. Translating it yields CASSSNQRNTEAFF.

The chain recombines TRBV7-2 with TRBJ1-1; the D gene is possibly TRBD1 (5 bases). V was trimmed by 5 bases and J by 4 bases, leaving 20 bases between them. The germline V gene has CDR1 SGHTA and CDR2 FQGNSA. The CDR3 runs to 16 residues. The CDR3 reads CASSTLRQRLGTEAFF. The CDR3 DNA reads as TGTGCCAGCAGCACCCTAAGACAGCGTTTGGGCACTGAAGCTTTCTTT.

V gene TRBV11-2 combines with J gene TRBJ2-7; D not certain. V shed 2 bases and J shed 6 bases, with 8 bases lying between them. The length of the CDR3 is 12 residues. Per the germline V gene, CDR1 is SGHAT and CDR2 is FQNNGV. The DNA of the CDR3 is TGTGCCAGCAGCTTAACCCAAAGCGAGCAGTACTTC. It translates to CASSLTQSEQYF.

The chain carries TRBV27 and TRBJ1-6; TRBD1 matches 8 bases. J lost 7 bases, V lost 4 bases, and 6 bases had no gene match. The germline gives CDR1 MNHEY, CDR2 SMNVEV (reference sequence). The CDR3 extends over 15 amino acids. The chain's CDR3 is CASSSLTGDNSPLHF. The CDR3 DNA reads TGTGCCAGCAGTTCCCTGACAGGGGACAATTCACCCCTCCACTTT.

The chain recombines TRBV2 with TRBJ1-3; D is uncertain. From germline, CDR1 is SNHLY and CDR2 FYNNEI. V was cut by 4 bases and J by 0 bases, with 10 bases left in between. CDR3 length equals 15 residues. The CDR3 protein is CASSGVTISGNTIYF. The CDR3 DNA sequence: TGTGCCAGCAGTGGGGTCACCATCTCTGGAAACACCATATATTTT.

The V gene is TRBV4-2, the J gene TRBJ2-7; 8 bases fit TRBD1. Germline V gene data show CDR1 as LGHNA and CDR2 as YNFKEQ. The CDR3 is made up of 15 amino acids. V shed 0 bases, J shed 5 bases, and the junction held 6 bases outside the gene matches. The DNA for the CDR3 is TGTGCCAGCAGCCAAGAATGGACAGGGTTCCACGAGCAGTACTTC. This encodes CASSQEWTGFHEQYF.

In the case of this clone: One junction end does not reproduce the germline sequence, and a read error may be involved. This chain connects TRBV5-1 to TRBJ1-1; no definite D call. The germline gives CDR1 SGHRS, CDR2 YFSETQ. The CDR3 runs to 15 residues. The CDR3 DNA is TGCGCCAGCAGCCCTGGCGGGATTCTCCCCCCTCTTGTTGTGTTT. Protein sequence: CASSPGGILPPLVVF.

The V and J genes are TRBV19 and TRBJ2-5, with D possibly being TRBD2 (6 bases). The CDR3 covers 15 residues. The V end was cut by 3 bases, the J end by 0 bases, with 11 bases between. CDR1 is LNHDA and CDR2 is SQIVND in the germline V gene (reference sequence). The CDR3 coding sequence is TGTGCCAGTAGTATCGACGGGAGTGACCAAGAGACCCAGTACTTC. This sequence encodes CASSIDGSDQETQYF. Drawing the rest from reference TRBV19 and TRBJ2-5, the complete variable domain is DGGITQSPKYLFRKEGQNVTLSCEQNLNHDAMYWYRQDPGQGLRLIYYSQIVNDFQKGDIAEGYSVSREKKESFPLTVTSAQKNPTAFYLCASSIDGSDQETQYFGPGTRLLVL.

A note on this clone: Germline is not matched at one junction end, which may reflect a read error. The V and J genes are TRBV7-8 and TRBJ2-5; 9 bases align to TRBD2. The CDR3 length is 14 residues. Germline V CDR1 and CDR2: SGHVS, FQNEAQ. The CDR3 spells CASSVAGVQETQYF. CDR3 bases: TGTGCCAGCAGCGTAGCGGGAGTGCAGGAGACCCAGTACTTC.

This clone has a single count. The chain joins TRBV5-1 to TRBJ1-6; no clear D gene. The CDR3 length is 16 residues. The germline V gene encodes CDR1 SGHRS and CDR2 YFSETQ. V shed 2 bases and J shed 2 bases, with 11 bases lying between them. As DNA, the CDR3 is TGCGCCAGCAGCTTAAGCGGCGGGCCCTATAATTCACCCCTCCACTTT. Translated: CASSLSGGPYNSPLHF.

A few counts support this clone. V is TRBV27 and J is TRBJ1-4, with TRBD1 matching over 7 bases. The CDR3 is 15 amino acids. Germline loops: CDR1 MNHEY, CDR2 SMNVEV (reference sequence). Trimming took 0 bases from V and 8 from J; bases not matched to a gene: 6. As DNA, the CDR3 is TGTGCCAGCAGTTTATCGAGCAGGGGGAGGGAAAAACTGTTTTTT. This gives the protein CASSLSSRGREKLFF.

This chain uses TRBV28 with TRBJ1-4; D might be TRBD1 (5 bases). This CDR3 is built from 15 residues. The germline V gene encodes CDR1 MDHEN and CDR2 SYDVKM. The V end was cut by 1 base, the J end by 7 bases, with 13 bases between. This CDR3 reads CASSLSLPGGEKLFF. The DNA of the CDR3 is TGTGCCAGCAGTTTATCGCTCCCCGGGGGTGAAAAACTGTTTTTT. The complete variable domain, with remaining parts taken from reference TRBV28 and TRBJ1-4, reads DVKVTQSSRYLVKRTGEKVFLECVQDMDHENMFWYRQDPGLGLRLIYFSYDVKMKEKGDIPEGYSVSREKKERFSLILESASTNQTSMYLCASSLSLPGGEKLFFGSGTQLSVL.

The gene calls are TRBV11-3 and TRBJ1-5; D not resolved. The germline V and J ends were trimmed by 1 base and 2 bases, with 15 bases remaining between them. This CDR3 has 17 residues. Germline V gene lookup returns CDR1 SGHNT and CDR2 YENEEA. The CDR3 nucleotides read TGTGCCAGCAGCTTAGGTGAGTATTGGCTGGGCAATCAGCCCCAGCATTTT. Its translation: CASSLGEYWLGNQPQHF. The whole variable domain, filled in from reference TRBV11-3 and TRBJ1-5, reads EAGVVQSPRYKIIEKKQPVAFWCNPISGHNTLYWYLQNLGQGPELLIRYENEEAVDDSQLPKDRFSAERLKGVDSTLKIQPAELGDSAVYLCASSLGEYWLGNQPQHFGDGTRLSIL.

The CDR3, as DNA: TGTGCCAGCAGCGCCGATGGGGGACTAGCGGGGGTTGAGCAGTACTTC. Translating it yields CASSADGGLAGVEQYF. The J gene is TRBJ2-7, the V gene TRBV7-2; TRBD2 agrees at 14 bases. Germline V gene lookup returns CDR1 SGHTA and CDR2 FQGNSA. The CDR3 spans 16 residues. Trimming cost V 5 bases and J 7 bases; bases outside gene matches: 10. Full variable domain (rest looked up from reference TRBV7-2 and TRBJ2-7): GAGVSQSPSNKVTEKGKDVELRCDPISGHTALYWYRQSLGQGLEFLIYFQGNSAPDKSGLPSDRFSAERTGGSVSTLTIQRTQQEDSAVYLCASSADGGLAGVEQYFGPGTRLTVT.

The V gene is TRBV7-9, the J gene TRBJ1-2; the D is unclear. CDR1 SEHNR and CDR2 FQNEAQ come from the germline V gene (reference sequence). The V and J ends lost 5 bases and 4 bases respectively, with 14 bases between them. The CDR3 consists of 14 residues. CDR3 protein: CASSLTEDPYGYTF. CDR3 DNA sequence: TGTGCCAGCAGCCTTACCGAGGACCCCTATGGCTACACCTTC.

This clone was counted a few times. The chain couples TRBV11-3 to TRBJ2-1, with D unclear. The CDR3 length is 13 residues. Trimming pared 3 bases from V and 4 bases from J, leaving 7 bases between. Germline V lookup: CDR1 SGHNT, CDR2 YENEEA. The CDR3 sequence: CASSLGGYNEQFF. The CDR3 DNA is TGTGCCAGCAGCTTGGGCGGATACAATGAGCAGTTCTTC.

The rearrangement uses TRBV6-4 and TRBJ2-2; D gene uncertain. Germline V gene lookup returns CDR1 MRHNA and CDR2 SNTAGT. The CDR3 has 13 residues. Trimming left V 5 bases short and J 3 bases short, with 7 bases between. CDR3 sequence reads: CASSSPYTGELFF. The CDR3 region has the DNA TGTGCCAGCAGTAGCCCCTACACCGGGGAGCTGTTTTTT.

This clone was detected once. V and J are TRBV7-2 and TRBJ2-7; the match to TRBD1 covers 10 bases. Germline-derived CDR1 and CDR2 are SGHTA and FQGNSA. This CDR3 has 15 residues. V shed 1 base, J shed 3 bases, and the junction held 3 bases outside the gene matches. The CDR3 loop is CASSLGGTGDYEQYF. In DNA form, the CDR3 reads TGTGCCAGCAGCTTAGGGGGGACAGGGGACTACGAGCAGTACTTC.

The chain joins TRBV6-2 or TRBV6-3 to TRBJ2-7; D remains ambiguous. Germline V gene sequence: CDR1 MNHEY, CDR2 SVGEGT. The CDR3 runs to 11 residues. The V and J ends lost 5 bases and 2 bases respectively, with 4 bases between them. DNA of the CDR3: TGTGCCAGCAGTACTCCCTACGAGCAGTACTTC. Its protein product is CASSTPYEQYF.

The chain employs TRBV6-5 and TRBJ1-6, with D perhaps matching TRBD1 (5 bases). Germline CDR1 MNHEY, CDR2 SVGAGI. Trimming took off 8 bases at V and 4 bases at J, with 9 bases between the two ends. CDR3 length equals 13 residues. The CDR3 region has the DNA TGTGCCAGCGGGGCTACTTATAATTCACCCCTCCACTTT. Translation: CASGATYNSPLHF.

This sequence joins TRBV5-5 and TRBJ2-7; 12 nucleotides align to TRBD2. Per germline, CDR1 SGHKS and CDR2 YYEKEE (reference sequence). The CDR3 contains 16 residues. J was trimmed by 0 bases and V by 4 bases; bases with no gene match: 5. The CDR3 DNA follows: TGTGCCAGCAGCGACGGACTAGCGGGATTCTCCTACGAGCAGTACTTC. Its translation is CASSDGLAGFSYEQYF.

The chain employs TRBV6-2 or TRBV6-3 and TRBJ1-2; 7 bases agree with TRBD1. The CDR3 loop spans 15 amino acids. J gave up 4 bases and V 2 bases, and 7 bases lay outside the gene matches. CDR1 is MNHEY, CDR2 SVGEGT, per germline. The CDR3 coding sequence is TGTGCCAGCAGTTACGGATCAGGGGGGACCTATGGCTACACCTTC. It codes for CASSYGSGGTYGYTF.

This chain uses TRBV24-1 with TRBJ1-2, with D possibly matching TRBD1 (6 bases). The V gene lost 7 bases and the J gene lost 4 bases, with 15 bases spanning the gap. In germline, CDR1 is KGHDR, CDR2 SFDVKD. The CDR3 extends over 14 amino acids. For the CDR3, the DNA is TGTGCCACCAGCCGGGGGCCGCAGGTCTATGGCTACACCTTC. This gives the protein CATSRGPQVYGYTF.